This T cell receptor (beta chain) was identified in a study of T cell responses to AZD1222 COVID-19 vaccine. About the study: Second doses were pooled across both intervals (about 4 or about 12 weeks).

Findings and limits, study-wide: Repertoires were sampled only after the peak T cell response. Among the donors, most were white British and more were female, and clonal diversity was possibly underestimated.

The table lists this clone with a count of one. No antigen is known for it. This CDR3 contains 16 residues. J was trimmed by 5 bases and V by 4 bases; bases with no gene match: 8. The germline V gene encodes CDR1 MNHNY and CDR2 SVGAGI (reference sequence). TCRdb keeps only in-frame clones here, not all; method: immunoSEQ multiplex PCR. The table lists around 130,000 clones, approximately 94% of them singletons. The sequencing here drew on peripheral blood, taken on day 0 of AZD1222 vaccination. The receptor was isolated from an adult in good health. The genes are TRBV6-6 and TRBJ1-5; 10 bases align to TRBD1. The CDR3 loop is CASSSSGTGAHQPQHF. CDR3 bases: TGTGCCAGCAGTTCCTCCGGGACAGGGGCGCATCAGCCCCAGCATTTT.